Listed below are T cell receptor beta chains from one sample, sequenced in a study of shared clonotypes between healthy human individuals. Only in-frame clones appear in the TCRdb table, and some are missing; sequencing was by immunoSEQ multiplex PCR. The sample contains about 980,000 clones, 60% to 85% of which appear only once. Sequencing was carried out using memory CD4+ T cells sorted from blood. These receptor sequences come from a man younger than 35 in good health. The CDR3 runs from the conserved cysteine through the conserved F or W. The order of the fields is clone size, J gene, V gene, D gene, CDR3 DNA, CDR3 protein. A D gene is named only where the DNA matches it firmly. Clone size is shown for a subset of rows, as once, few, many or a class of expanded clone.

NA,TRBJ1-1,TRBV6-6,NA,TGTGCCAGCAGTTACACCGGGGCGGGTGGTGAAGCTTTCTTT,CASSYTGAGGEAFF
NA,TRBJ1-2,TRBV2,NA,TGTGCCAGCAGTGACGGCCGCTATGGCTACACCTTC,CASSDGRYGYTF
NA,TRBJ2-2,TRBV5-1,TRBD2,TGCGCCAGCAGCTTGCGACTAGCGGGAGGAAGTACCGGGGAGCTGTTTTTT,CASSLRLAGGSTGELFF
NA,TRBJ2-1,TRBV10-3,NA,TGTGCCATCAGTGAAGGCCCTTTGGGCTACAATGAGCAGTTCTTC,CAISEGPLGYNEQFF
NA,TRBJ2-2,TRBV6-6,TRBD2,TGTGCCAGCAGGACTAGCGAGACCGGGGAGCTGTTTTTT,CASRTSETGELFF
NA,TRBJ2-7,TRBV30,TRBD1,TGTGCCTGGAGTGATGGTTGGCGGGGACAGGGCGGTTCAAACTTC,CAWSDGWRGQGGSNF
NA,TRBJ2-1,TRBV19,TRBD2,TGTGCCAGTAGTATGGCGGGAGGGCGGAATGAGCAGTTCTTC,CASSMAGGRNEQFF
NA,TRBJ2-7,TRBV6-6,NA,TGTGCCAGCAGTTACTCGTATTCCTACGAGCAGTACTTC,CASSYSYSYEQYF
NA,TRBJ1-6,TRBV28,NA,TGTGCCAGCAGCCTCCTAGAGAGGAATAATTCACCCCTCCACTTT,CASSLLERNNSPLHF
NA,TRBJ2-7,TRBV12-5,NA,TGTGCTAGTGGTTTGGGGGGTAGGAGCTACGAGCAGTACTTC,CASGLGGRSYEQYF
NA,TRBJ2-7,TRBV5-5,NA,TGTGCCAGCAGCGCAAGGGTCCCTCCCTACGAGCAGTACTTC,CASSARVPPYEQYF
NA,TRBJ1-6,TRBV5-4,TRBD1,TGTGCCAGCAGCTTGGATACAGGGGTAGGATCACCCCTCCACTTT,CASSLDTGVGSPLHF
NA,TRBJ2-5,TRBV9,NA,TGTGCCAGCAGCGTAGATGGGGCGGGGCCACAAGAGACCCAGTACTTC,CASSVDGAGPQETQYF
NA,TRBJ1-5,TRBV10-3,TRBD1,TGTGCCATCAGTGAGTCAACAGGGGACAATCAGCCCCAGCATTTT,CAISESTGDNQPQHF
NA,TRBJ1-1,TRBV5-1,TRBD1,TGCGCCAGCAGCGCGGGACCACAGGGGGGTGACGCTGAAGCTTTCTTT,CASSAGPQGGDAEAFF
once,TRBJ1-2,TRBV10-3,NA,TGTGCCATCCAGACAGGATTGAATCTTGGCTACACCTTC,CAIQTGLNLGYTF
NA,TRBJ1-2,TRBV30,TRBD1,TGTGCCTGGAGTGACAGGGGGAACTATGGCTACACCTTC,CAWSDRGNYGYTF
few,TRBJ1-3,TRBV28,NA,TGTGCCAGCAGTCCCCCTCGGCAGTCTGGAAACACCATATATTTT,CASSPPRQSGNTIYF
NA,TRBJ2-4,TRBV6-5,NA,TGTGCCAGCAGTGCCCAGGGGATAGCCAAAAACATTCAGTACTTC,CASSAQGIAKNIQYF
NA,TRBJ1-1,TRBV10-3,TRBD1,TGTGCCATCATGACAGACAGGGGGGGCACTGAAGCTTTCTTT,CAIMTDRGGTEAFF
many,TRBJ2-7,TRBV20-1,TRBD1,TGCAGTGCTCGTGGGACAGGGGGGTTGTACTTC,CSARGTGGLYF
NA,TRBJ2-2,TRBV28,NA,TGTGCCAGCAGTCCCCACTGGGGGTCAAACACCGGGGAGCTGTTTTTT,CASSPHWGSNTGELFF
NA,TRBJ1-2,TRBV6-1,TRBD1,TGTGCCTGTTCCAGGGGGCGGGTCTATGGCTACACCTTC,CACSRGRVYGYTF
once,TRBJ2-3,TRBV18,NA,TGTGCCAGCTCAGTCCCCGGAGTCCAAGATACGCAGTATTTT,CASSVPGVQDTQYF
once,TRBJ2-5,TRBV29-1,NA,TGCAGCGTTGGTGCACAGCAAGAGACCCAGTACTTC,CSVGAQQETQYF
NA,TRBJ1-2,TRBV30,NA,TGTGCCTGGAGTGTAGGGTATGGCTACACCTTC,CAWSVGYGYTF
few,TRBJ1-2,TRBV4-3,NA,TGCGCCAGCAGCCAAGATATCGGGGCCCCTAACTATGGCTACACCTTC,CASSQDIGAPNYGYTF
NA,TRBJ2-7,TRBV6-5,TRBD1,TGTGCCATATCCCCGGGACAGGGGAACTACGAGCAGTACTTC,CAISPGQGNYEQYF
NA,TRBJ2-1,TRBV7-9,NA,TGTGCCAGCAGCCCCGTTGCCGGGGAGCAGTTCTTC,CASSPVAGEQFF
NA,TRBJ2-3,TRBV5-5,TRBD2,TGTGCCAGCAGCCCGACTAGCGGCCCCACAGATACGCAGTATTTT,CASSPTSGPTDTQYF
NA,TRBJ2-7,TRBV6-5,TRBD1,TGTGCCAGCAGTTACTCGTCTCCGGACAGGGGCTACGAGCAGTACTTC,CASSYSSPDRGYEQYF
NA,TRBJ2-7,TRBV6-5,TRBD2,TGTGCCAGCAGTTACAGCGGGAGCCTCCCCTACGAGCAGTACTTC,CASSYSGSLPYEQYF
NA,TRBJ2-1,TRBV21-1,NA,TGTGCCAGCAGCAATAGACAGGGCACCTACAATGAGCAGTTCTTC,CASSNRQGTYNEQFF
NA,TRBJ2-1,TRBV5-1,NA,TGCGCCAGCAGCTTGCTTTCAGGGAGCGGGTATGCCAATGAGCAGTTCTTC,CASSLLSGSGYANEQFF
few,TRBJ1-2,TRBV19,NA,TGTGCCAGTAGTCGACAGGTTGGGGTCTATGGCTACACCTTC,CASSRQVGVYGYTF
NA,TRBJ2-7,TRBV15,TRBD1,TGTGCCACCAGGGGGGCCGGGACAGGGAACTACGAGCAGTACTTC,CATRGAGTGNYEQYF
NA,TRBJ1-6,TRBV9,NA,TGTGCCAGCAGCGTAGGAATAGGGGATAATTCACCCCTCCACTTT,CASSVGIGDNSPLHF
NA,TRBJ1-6,TRBV10-3,NA,TGTGCCATCAGTAAGACCTCCACCGGGGGTTCACCCCTCCACTTT,CAISKTSTGGSPLHF
NA,TRBJ1-2,TRBV9,TRBD1,TGTGCCAGCAGCTTCCTGGGACAGGGCGACTATGGCTACACCTTC,CASSFLGQGDYGYTF
once,TRBJ2-2,TRBV2,NA,TGTGCCACCAACCCACGGGGTACCGGGGAGCTGTTTTTT,CATNPRGTGELFF
many,TRBJ2-3,TRBV4-3,NA,TGCGCCAGCAGCCAAGGGGGACTCGTCGATACGCAGTATTTT,CASSQGGLVDTQYF
NA,TRBJ2-1,TRBV19,TRBD1,TGTGCCAGTAGTATTACGACAGGGGTTCCCATGTTCTTC,CASSITTGVPMFF
once,TRBJ2-7,TRBV7-2,NA,TGTGCCAGCAGCAGGGATCTAGTGGATCCCTACGAGCAGTACTTC,CASSRDLVDPYEQYF
NA,TRBJ2-1,TRBV14,NA,TGTGCCAGCAGCCCCGAGGGGGAGTTGAACTACAATGAGCAGTTCTTC,CASSPEGELNYNEQFF
NA,TRBJ2-2,TRBV7-6,TRBD2,TGTGCCAGCAGCACAATAGCGGGAGAGGCCGGGGAGCTGTTTTTT,CASSTIAGEAGELFF
few,TRBJ1-4,TRBV5-1,NA,TGCGCCAGCAGAGAAGTTCCCCAGGGCGAAAAACTGTTTTTT,CASREVPQGEKLFF
NA,TRBJ2-3,TRBV20-1,NA,TGCAGTGTAGGCAGAACAGATACGCAGTATTTT,CSVGRTDTQYF
NA,TRBJ1-3,TRBV9,NA,TGTGCCAGCAGCGTAGGCCGGATCAAAACTGGAAACACCATATATTTT,CASSVGRIKTGNTIYF
few,TRBJ2-6,TRBV19,NA,TGTGCCAGTAGTATCCCCGGGGTAAACTCTGGGGCCAACGTCCTGACTTTC,CASSIPGVNSGANVLTF
few,TRBJ2-7,TRBV18,NA,TGTGCCAGCTCACCTGGACCACCCTACGAGCAGTACTTC,CASSPGPPYEQYF
NA,TRBJ1-2,TRBV6-1,TRBD1,TGTGCCAGCCCGAAACTTGAGGGGGCTAGCTATGGCTACACCTTC,CASPKLEGASYGYTF